The 21 T cell receptor beta chains below all came from one sample that was sequenced in a study of blood T cell repertoires in COVID-19. Assay used: immunoSEQ multiplex PCR; TCRdb lists only in-frame clones, some missing. The table lists tens of thousands of clones, about 87% of them singletons, with under 8.5% in the top ten. The sequenced material came from peripheral blood. The receptors derive from an elderly man with active or convalescent COVID-19.

The rearrangement links TRBV10-1 to TRBJ1-6, with TRBD1 as a possible D gene (6 bases). Between the trimmed V and J ends, which lost 4 bases and 7 bases, there was a span of 8 bases. CDR3 length equals 13 residues. From germline, CDR1 is WNHNN and CDR2 SYGVQD (reference sequence). CDR3: CASSVDRNSPLHF. The CDR3 nucleotides read TGCGCCAGCAGTGTTGACAGGAATTCACCCCTCCACTTT.

This rearrangement joins TRBV6-6 to TRBJ2-3; 9 nucleotides line up with TRBD2. Germline assignment: CDR1 MNHNY and CDR2 SVGAGI (reference sequence). The CDR3 totals 15 residues. Trimming took 5 bases from V and 2 from J; bases not matched to a gene: 5. CDR3 coding DNA: TGTGCCAGCAGTCAAGGACTAGCGAACACAGATACGCAGTATTTT. As protein: CASSQGLANTDTQYF.

This chain links TRBV24-1 with TRBJ2-1; 7 positions agree with TRBD2. Looked up from germline, CDR1 is KGHDR and CDR2 is SFDVKD. The CDR3 covers 16 residues. V trimming: 5 bases; J trimming: 8 bases; junction bases outside the gene matches: 14. CDR3 sequence (DNA): TGTGCCACCAGTGCCTTTAGCGCGGGAGATAAGGATGAGCAGTTCTTC. This encodes CATSAFSAGDKDEQFF.

This chain links TRBV5-1 with TRBJ2-1, with D possibly TRBD2 on 6 matching bases. V lost 4 bases to trimming and J lost 2 bases, with 19 bases between them. CDR3 length: 17 amino acids. Germline values: CDR1 SGHRS, CDR2 YFSETQ. CDR3 nucleotide sequence: TGCGCCAGCAGCATGGCCTCGGCGGGGTCAACCTACAATGAGCAGTTCTTC. Translating it yields CASSMASAGSTYNEQFF.

This clone came up once. The chain is built from TRBV7-9 and TRBJ2-3; 8 bases fit TRBD2. Per the germline V gene, CDR1 is SEHNR and CDR2 is FQNEAQ (reference sequence). J gave up 9 bases and V 1 base, and 6 bases lay outside the gene matches. This CDR3 comprises 14 residues. The CDR3 spells CASSLGTSNLTQYF. The CDR3, as DNA: TGTGCCAGCAGCTTAGGGACTAGCAACCTCACGCAGTATTTT.

The chain has TRBV3-1 (or the pseudogene TRBV3-2) and TRBJ1-3; no firm D call. The germline V gene encodes CDR1 LGHDT and CDR2 YNNKEL (reference sequence). The V end was cut by 4 bases, the J end by 0 bases, with 10 bases between. The CDR3 consists of 15 residues. CDR3 bases: TGTGCCAGCAGCCCGACTCCCGACTCTGGAAACACCATATATTTT. Its protein is CASSPTPDSGNTIYF.

This clone was detected only once. V is TRBV27 and J is TRBJ2-7; 11 bases are shared with TRBD1. V dropped 6 bases and J dropped 3; count of bases not matched to a gene: 16. This CDR3 region has 18 residues. The germline V gene encodes CDR1 MNHEY and CDR2 SMNVEV (reference sequence). The DNA for the CDR3 is TGTGCCAGCAGAAAACAATCAGGACAGGGGGCCCCCTTCTACGAGCAGTACGTC. Translation: CASRKQSGQGAPFYEQYV.

V and J are TRBV2 and TRBJ1-5, with a weak D call TRBD1 (6 bases). The CDR3 is 16 residues long. Germline V lookup: CDR1 SNHLY, CDR2 FYNNEI. V shed 2 bases and J shed 6 bases, with 17 bases lying between them. CDR3 amino acids: CASSETDQGIGQPQHF. DNA for the CDR3: TGTGCCAGCAGTGAAACAGACCAGGGGATTGGTCAGCCCCAGCATTTT.

The chain couples TRBV11-2 to TRBJ1-1, with D possibly TRBD1 on 6 matching bases. V shed 2 bases and J shed 1 base, with 17 bases lying between them. Germline V gene data show CDR1 as SGHAT and CDR2 as FQNNGV. This CDR3 region has 17 residues. The CDR3 spells CASSLRYREGGNTEAFF. The CDR3 DNA sequence: TGTGCCAGCAGCTTAAGGTACAGGGAGGGTGGGAACACTGAAGCTTTCTTT.

This clone was seen once. The V gene is TRBV18, the J gene TRBJ1-2; a possible D gene is TRBD1 (5 bases). V shed 3 bases and J shed 4 bases, with 18 bases lying between them. Per germline, CDR1 KGHSH and CDR2 LQKENI. The CDR3 extends over 16 amino acids. The CDR3 coding sequence is TGTGCCAGCTCACCGGATACAGGACTAAACCTCTATGGCTACACCTTC. This sequence encodes CASSPDTGLNLYGYTF.

The chain is built from TRBV28 and TRBJ1-2, with 7 bases that match TRBD1. Looked up from germline, CDR1 is MDHEN and CDR2 is SYDVKM. V dropped 6 bases and J dropped 6; count of bases not matched to a gene: 4. CDR3 length: 12 residues. DNA for the CDR3: TGTGCCAGCAGATCGGGACAGCATGGCTACACCTTC. It translates to CASRSGQHGYTF.

The V call is TRBV30, the J call TRBJ1-1; D might be TRBD1 (5 bases). CDR1 GTSNPN and CDR2 SVGIG come from the germline V gene (reference sequence). V lost 0 bases and J lost 8, with 10 bases in between. The CDR3 runs 12 residues. CDR3 coding DNA: TGTGCCTGGAGTGTTTATGGGGCCGAAGCTTTCTTT. Residues: CAWSVYGAEAFF.

The chain joins TRBV4-1 to TRBJ2-2, with TRBD1 matching 7 bases. Trimming at V came to 0 bases and at J to 3 bases, leaving 10 bases not matched to a gene. Germline assignment: CDR1 MGHRA and CDR2 YSYEKL. The CDR3 loop spans 18 amino acids. The CDR3, as DNA: TGCGCCAGCAGCCAAGAGAGAGGGGGCAGTGGTTACACCGGGGAGCTGTTTTTT. This translates into CASSQERGGSGYTGELFF.

The V and J genes are TRBV3-1 (or the pseudogene TRBV3-2) and TRBJ1-5; D gene uncertain. V was cut by 1 base and J by 3 bases, with 7 bases left in between. Germline loops: CDR1 LGHDT, CDR2 YNNKEL (reference sequence). This CDR3 contains 14 residues. The CDR3 loop is CASSQAGFNQPQHF. CDR3 bases: TGTGCCAGCAGCCAAGCCGGGTTCAATCAGCCCCAGCATTTT.

This clone was seen once. The V and J genes are TRBV18 and TRBJ2-7; D ambiguous. Per the germline V gene, CDR1 is KGHSH and CDR2 is LQKENI. The V gene lost 1 base and the J gene lost 1 base, with 8 bases spanning the gap. CDR3 length: 14 amino acids. In DNA, the CDR3 is TGTGCCAGCTCACCACTAGTCGGGTCCTACGAGCAGTACGTC. Protein product: CASSPLVGSYEQYV.

This chain uses TRBV6-5 with TRBJ2-7, with D possibly matching TRBD2 (6 bases). The CDR3 runs to 13 residues. The V gene lost 4 bases and the J gene lost 9 bases, with 16 bases spanning the gap. Per the germline V gene, CDR1 is MNHEY and CDR2 is SVGAGI. The CDR3 sequence is CASSSPGVRGQYV. As DNA, the CDR3 is TGTGCCAGCAGTTCACCGGGGGTGAGGGGGCAGTACGTC.

V usage is TRBV30 and J usage is TRBJ2-3; D is unclear. The CDR3 is 13 residues long. Deletions cut 4 bases from V and 2 bases from J, with 10 bases between. Per the germline V gene, CDR1 is GTSNPN and CDR2 is SVGIG (reference sequence). The CDR3 loop is CAWNYKNTDTQYF. CDR3 in DNA: TGTGCCTGGAACTACAAGAACACAGATACGCAGTATTTT.

The rearrangement joins TRBV18 to TRBJ1-1; a possible D gene is TRBD1 (5 bases). V was pared by 1 base and J by 1 base, with 13 bases between. The CDR3 has 16 amino acids. Germline CDR1 reads KGHSH; CDR2 reads LQKENI. CDR3 in DNA: TGTGCCAGCTCACCACTATCAGGGCAGGGGAACACTGAAGCTTTCTTT. Amino acid sequence: CASSPLSGQGNTEAFF.

J is TRBJ2-5 and V is TRBV9, with D possibly TRBD1 on 6 matching bases. This CDR3 contains 16 residues. With 4 bases removed from V and 5 bases from J, the gap between germline ends came to 21 bases. Germline CDR1 reads SGDLS; CDR2 reads YYNGEE. The CDR3 region has the DNA TGTGCCAGCAGCCCTACCCCCCAGGGGATAAGGGAGACCCAGTACTTC. Translated, it gives CASSPTPQGIRETQYF.

The rearrangement uses TRBV9 and TRBJ2-5; maybe TRBD1 (5 bases). CDR3 length equals 14 residues. The ends were cut back, 3 bases at V and 3 bases at J, with 12 bases in the middle. The germline gives CDR1 SGDLS, CDR2 YYNGEE. CDR3 sequence (DNA): TGTGCCAGCAGCGGCAGGGTTTCGGAAGAGACCCAGTACTTC. Translation gives CASSGRVSEETQYF. Together with reference TRBV9 and TRBJ2-5, the CDR3 gives the full variable domain: DSGVTQTPKHLITATGQRVTLRCSPRSGDLSVYWYQQSLDQGLQFLIQYYNGEERAKGNILERFSAQQFPDLHSELNLSSLELGDSALYFCASSGRVSEETQYFGPGTRLLVL.

The J gene is TRBJ2-7, the V gene TRBV28; the match to TRBD1 covers 10 bases. In germline, CDR1 is MDHEN, CDR2 SYDVKM. The CDR3 is made up of 15 amino acids. V trimming: 5 bases; J trimming: 3 bases; junction bases outside the gene matches: 7. CDR3 bases: TGTGCCAGCAGTGTCACGGACAGGGGGGGCTACGAGCAGTACGTC. This gives the protein CASSVTDRGGYEQYV.